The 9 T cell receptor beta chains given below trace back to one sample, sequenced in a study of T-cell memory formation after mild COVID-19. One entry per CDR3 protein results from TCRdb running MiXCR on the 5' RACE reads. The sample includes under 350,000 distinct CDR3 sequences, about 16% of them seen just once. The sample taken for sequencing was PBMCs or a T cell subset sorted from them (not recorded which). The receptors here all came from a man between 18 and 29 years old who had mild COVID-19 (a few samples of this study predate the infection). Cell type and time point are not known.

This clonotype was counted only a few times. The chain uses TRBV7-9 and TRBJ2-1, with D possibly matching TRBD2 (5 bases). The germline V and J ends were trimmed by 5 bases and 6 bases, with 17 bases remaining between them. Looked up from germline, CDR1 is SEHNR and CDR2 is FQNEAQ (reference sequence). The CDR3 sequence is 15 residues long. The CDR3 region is CASSEVASLLNEQFF. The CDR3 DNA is TGTGCCAGCAGCGAGGTGGCTAGCTTACTCAATGAGCAGTTCTTC.

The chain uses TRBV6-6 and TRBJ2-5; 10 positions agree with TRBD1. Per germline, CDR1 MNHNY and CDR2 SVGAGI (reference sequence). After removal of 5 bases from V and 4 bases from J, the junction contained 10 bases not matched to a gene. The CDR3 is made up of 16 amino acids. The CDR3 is CASSHRQGAVVETQYF. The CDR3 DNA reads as TGTGCCAGCAGTCATAGACAGGGGGCGGTAGTAGAGACCCAGTACTTC.

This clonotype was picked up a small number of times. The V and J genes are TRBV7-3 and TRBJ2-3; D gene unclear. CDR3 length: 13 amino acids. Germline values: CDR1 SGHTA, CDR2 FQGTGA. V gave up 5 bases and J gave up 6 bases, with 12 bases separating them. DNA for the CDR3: TGTGCCAGCAGCCCCGGCTCGTTGGATACGCAGTATTTT. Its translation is CASSPGSLDTQYF.

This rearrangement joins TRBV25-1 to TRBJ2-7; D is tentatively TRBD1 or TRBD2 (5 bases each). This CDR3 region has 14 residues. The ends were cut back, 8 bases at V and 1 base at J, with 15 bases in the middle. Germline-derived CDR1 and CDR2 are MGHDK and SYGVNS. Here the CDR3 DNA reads TGTGCCAGCCAAGGGACCGCGCTTTCCTACGAGCAGTACTTC. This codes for CASQGTALSYEQYF.

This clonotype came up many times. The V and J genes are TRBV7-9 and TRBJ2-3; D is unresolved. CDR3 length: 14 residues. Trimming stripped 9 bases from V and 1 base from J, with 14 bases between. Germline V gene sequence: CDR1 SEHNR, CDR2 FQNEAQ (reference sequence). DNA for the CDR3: TGTGCCAGGCAGGCCATCCGAGGCACAGATACGCAGTATTTT. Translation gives CARQAIRGTDTQYF.

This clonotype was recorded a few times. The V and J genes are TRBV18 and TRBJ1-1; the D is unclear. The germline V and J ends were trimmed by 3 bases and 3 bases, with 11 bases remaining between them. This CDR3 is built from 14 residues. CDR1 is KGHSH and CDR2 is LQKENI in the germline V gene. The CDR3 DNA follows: TGTGCCAGCTCACCGAGGCGGATGGACACTGAAGCTTTCTTT. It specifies CASSPRRMDTEAFF.

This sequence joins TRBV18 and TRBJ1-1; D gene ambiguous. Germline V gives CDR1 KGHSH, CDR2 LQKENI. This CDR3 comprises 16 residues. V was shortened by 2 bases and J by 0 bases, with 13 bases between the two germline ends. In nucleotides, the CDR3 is TGTGCCAGCTCACCAATTAGCGGGGAGATGAACACTGAAGCTTTCTTT. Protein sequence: CASSPISGEMNTEAFF.

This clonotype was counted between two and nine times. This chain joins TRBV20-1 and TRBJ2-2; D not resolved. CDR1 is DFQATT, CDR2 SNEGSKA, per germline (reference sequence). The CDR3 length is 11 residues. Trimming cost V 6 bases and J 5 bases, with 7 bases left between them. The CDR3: CSAPWTGELFF. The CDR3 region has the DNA TGCAGTGCACCTTGGACCGGGGAGCTGTTTTTT.

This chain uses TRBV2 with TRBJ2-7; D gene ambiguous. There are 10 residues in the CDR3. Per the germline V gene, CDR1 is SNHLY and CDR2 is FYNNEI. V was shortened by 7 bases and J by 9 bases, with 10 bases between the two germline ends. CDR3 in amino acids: CASNLDGQYV. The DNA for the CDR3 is TGTGCCAGCAATTTGGACGGGCAGTACGTC.